This TCR beta chain was obtained from a study of cytomegalovirus exposure and HLA in healthy donors. Overall study: In an earlier analysis, 95 million to 130 million unique TCR beta sequences were found from some 200 million T cells.

Comments on this clone: Antigen specificity is unknown.

Points from the study as a whole: Presence/absence analyses took donor sequencing depth as roughly uniform.

Unrecorded immune exposure was likely among donors, who were nominally healthy when sampled. Both 60 Vbeta primers and 13 Jbeta primers went into the PCR. Generated by immunoSEQ multiplex PCR, the TCRdb table keeps only in-frame clones and is missing some. The sample lists about 37,000 clones, around 69% seen once, with about 5.7% in the top ten. The CDR3 has 14 amino acids. The V end was cut by 5 bases, the J end by 4 bases, with 14 bases between. The germline V gene encodes CDR1 MNHEY and CDR2 SVGAGI. The sequence was obtained from a man aged 30 to 45 in good health and CMV-seronegative. The rearrangement uses TRBV6-5 and TRBJ1-2; TRBD1 might be the D (5 bases). Sequenced material: PBMCs. The CDR3 is CASSPAGRVYGYTF. In nucleotides, the CDR3 is TGTGCCAGCAGTCCCGCAGGGAGGGTCTATGGCTACACCTTC.